This TCR beta chain was recovered during a study of blood T cell repertoires in COVID-19. In the study overall: PBMCs, B-cell-depleted T cells, or T cells provided the cDNA or gDNA that made up the material.

Clones were sequenced by immunoSEQ multiplex PCR, and TCRdb holds only the in-frame ones, with some missing. The sample consists of 130,000 or so clones, around 89% of them appearing once. CDR1 and CDR2 (germline): SNHLY, FYNNEI. J gave up 5 bases and V 7 bases, and 7 bases lay outside the gene matches. This CDR3 has 13 residues. This receptor was taken from a middle-aged man with active or convalescent COVID-19. Material: peripheral blood. This chain joins TRBV2 and TRBJ2-7, with TRBD1 identical over 8 bases. Here the CDR3 DNA reads TGTGCCAGCAAGCAGGGGGCGTGGGACGAGCAGTACTTC. Translated, it gives CASKQGAWDEQYF.